This T cell receptor (beta chain) was retrieved from a study of cytomegalovirus exposure and HLA in healthy donors. Findings of the study overall: Excluded: some indistinguishable V segments such as TRBV6-2 and TRBV6-3. Specific recognition of CMV antigens was confirmed in vitro for a few chains (all CMV-associated).

As to this clone: Its antigen is still unknown.

Use of 60 Vbeta and 13 Jbeta primers characterized the PCR. The repertoire was sequenced with immunoSEQ multiplex PCR; TCRdb's copy has only in-frame clones and lacks some. The sample holds about 190,000 clones. Germline CDR1 reads SGHRS; CDR2 reads YFSETQ. V was clipped by 5 bases and J by 4 bases; unmatched bases: 10. This CDR3 has 15 residues. The origin of this receptor is a man aged 25 to 45 in good health and CMV-seronegative. The chain uses TRBV5-1 and TRBJ2-3, with TRBD2 identical over 7 bases. The sample was PBMCs. CDR3 protein: CASRPSSGGADTQYF. In nucleotides, the CDR3 is TGCGCCAGCAGACCTTCTAGTGGGGGGGCAGATACGCAGTATTTT.